A selection of T cell receptor beta chains follows, all from one sample in a study of vaccination effects on CD4 cells after COVID-19. Their recognized antigens are unknown. The protocol was immunoSEQ multiplex PCR, while the TCRdb copy is restricted to in-frame clones and leaves out a portion. The profile covers about 66,000 clones, with under 85% appearing a single time and roughly 25% taken by the ten largest. This specimen was CD4+ T cells from PBMCs cultured without peptide, taken before COVID-19 vaccination. The source of these receptors is a human donor who had a prior SARS-CoV-2 infection. CDR3s include the opening cysteine and the closing phenylalanine or tryptophan. The D gene is left open where the match is weak. Size values are once, few and many counts, or a class for expanded clones, and some rows have none.

>15|NA|TRBD1|TRBV2|TRBJ1-1
TGTGCCAGCAACCCCCGACAGGGGGCTGTCACTGAAGCTTTCTTT
CASNPRQGAVTEAFF
>14|NA|TRBD1|TRBV7-2|TRBJ2-7
TGTGCCAGCAGCTTCGGACAGGGGGCGCTTAGGCAGTACTTC
CASSFGQGALRQYF
>12|once|NA|TRBV29-1|TRBJ2-7
TGCAGCGTAACCGGGACCGCCGACGAGCAGTACTTC
CSVTGTADEQYF
>16|few|NA|TRBV19|TRBJ1-4
TGTGCCAGTAGTATCCCCCTCGGGCAGTGGGATGAAAAACTGTTTTTT
CASSIPLGQWDEKLFF
>15|few|TRBD1|TRBV5-1|TRBJ1-4
TGCGCCAGCGCGAGACAGGGGAGCTTTAGTGAAAAACTGTTTTTT
CASARQGSFSEKLFF
>11|NA|NA|TRBV2|TRBJ1-1
TGTGCCAGCAGTCTGGGTGGGACGGCTTTCTTT
CASSLGGTAFF
>14|once|NA|TRBV5-1|TRBJ2-7
TGCGCCAGCAGCTTGAGGGGGGAGGGTCTCGGGCAGTACTTC
CASSLRGEGLGQYF
>12|NA|NA|TRBV10-3|TRBJ2-2
TGTGCCATCAGAGGTTACACCGGGGAGCTGTTTTTT
CAIRGYTGELFF
>15|few|NA|TRBV5-1|TRBJ2-2
TGCGCCAGCAGCTTGAGACAGGCCCTCACCGGGGAGCTGTTTTTT
CASSLRQALTGELFF
>15|NA|NA|TRBV5-1|TRBJ2-2
TGCGCCAGCAGCCAAGGGATAACGAACACCGGGGAGCTGTTTTTT
CASSQGITNTGELFF
>17|NA|NA|TRBV19|TRBJ1-6
TGTGCCATCAAGACCCGGGACCCAAGCTCCTATAATTCACCCCTCCACTTT
CAIKTRDPSSYNSPLHF
>17|NA|TRBD2|TRBV4-3|TRBJ2-1
TGCGCCAGCAGCCAAGGGAGAGATAGCGGGGGACAGAATGAGCAGTTCTTC
CASSQGRDSGGQNEQFF
>15|once|NA|TRBV5-8|TRBJ1-1
TGTGCCAGCAGCTTTTATCTGGGGGAGAACACTGAAGCTTTCTTT
CASSFYLGENTEAFF
>19|NA|TRBD2|TRBV24-1|TRBJ2-3
TGTGCCACCAGTGCTACTAGCGGGAGGGCCGTGACCGGCACAGATACGCAGTATTTT
CATSATSGRAVTGTDTQYF
>13|few|NA|TRBV25-1|TRBJ1-2
TGTGCCAGCAGGTACGCGGACAGCTATGGCTACACCTTC
CASRYADSYGYTF
>15|NA|NA|TRBV4-2|TRBJ1-3
TGTGCCAGCAGCCAAGATTCGGGTTCTGGAAACACCATATATTTT
CASSQDSGSGNTIYF
>12|NA|NA|TRBV7-6|TRBJ2-3
TGTGCCAGCAGCCCCACCACAGATACGCAGTATTTT
CASSPTTDTQYF
>16|NA|TRBD1|TRBV5-4|TRBJ1-1
TGTGCCAGCAGCCCCCCGGGGAACAGGGGGGACACTGAAGCTTTCTTT
CASSPPGNRGDTEAFF
>15|NA|NA|TRBV18|TRBJ2-1
TGTGCCAGCTTACCTGGGGGTGCCACCTACAATGAGCAGTTCTTC
CASLPGGATYNEQFF
>15|NA|NA|TRBV2|TRBJ1-6
TGTGCCAGCAGTGAAGAGGAGGCCTATAATTCACCCCTCCACTTT
CASSEEEAYNSPLHF
>15|NA|NA|TRBV5-8|TRBJ1-4
TGTGCCAGCAGCCCGGGGACATCGATTTATGAAAAACTGTTTTTT
CASSPGTSIYEKLFF
>13|NA|NA|TRBV7-9|TRBJ1-1
TGTGCCAGCAGCTTAGCATTGGGGCAGGGGTTGATCTTT
CASSLALGQGLIF
>17|NA|TRBD2|TRBV4-3|TRBJ2-2
TGCGCCAGCAGCCAACAGGGACTAGCGGGAGAGGCCGGGGAGCTGTTTTTT
CASSQQGLAGEAGELFF
>13|NA|NA|TRBV12-3/TRBV12-4|TRBJ2-5
TGTGCCAGCAGTTTGGTGGCGTTGGAGACCCAGTACTTC
CASSLVALETQYF
>18|NA|NA|TRBV11-3|TRBJ2-5
TGTGCCAGCAGCTCCATAGGGGGAGGGTCGGGGTGGGAAGAGACCCAGTACTTC
CASSSIGGGSGWEETQYF
>16|NA|TRBD1|TRBV18|TRBJ1-1
TGTGCCAGCTCACCGGGGACAGGGGTAGGAGGGACTGAAGCTTTCTTT
CASSPGTGVGGTEAFF
>13|NA|TRBD1|TRBV5-1|TRBJ1-2
TGCGCCAGCAGCACAAGAGACAGGGTTGGCTACACCTTC
CASSTRDRVGYTF
>15|NA|NA|TRBV21-1|TRBJ1-2
TGTGCCAGCAGCAAACGGTCGGCAGGTAGGGATGGCTACACCTTC
CASSKRSAGRDGYTF
>16|NA|NA|TRBV11-3|TRBJ2-3
TGTGCCAGCAGCTTAGGATCAGGCTCGGGCACAGATACGCAGTATTTT
CASSLGSGSGTDTQYF
>16|NA|NA|TRBV25-1|TRBJ1-5
TGTGCCAGCAGTACCCCTCCCCAATTAGGCAATCAGCCCCAGCATTTT
CASSTPPQLGNQPQHF
>15|NA|TRBD2|TRBV7-2|TRBJ2-7
TGTGCCAGCAGCCATGGGACTAGCGGGAGCTACGAGCAGTACTTC
CASSHGTSGSYEQYF
>17|NA|TRBD2|TRBV7-2|TRBJ2-5
TGTGCCAGCAGCCCGTCTCGGGTAGCGGGGGGAGCAGGGACCCAGTACTTC
CASSPSRVAGGAGTQYF
>18|NA|TRBD2|TRBV6-6|TRBJ2-7
TGTGCCAGCAGTCTGAGGGTAGCGGGACTCAACCCATCCTACGAGCAGTACTTC
CASSLRVAGLNPSYEQYF
>14|NA|NA|TRBV25-1|TRBJ1-5
TGTGCCAGCCAGGGCCTTAGCGGCAATCAGCCCCAGCATTTT
CASQGLSGNQPQHF
>15|NA|TRBD2|TRBV7-3|TRBJ2-2
TGTGCCAGCAGCCCCAGCGGGAGTCGTACCGGGGAGCTGTTTTTT
CASSPSGSRTGELFF
>16|NA|NA|TRBV20-1|TRBJ2-1
TGCAGTGCTAGTCGCGGACCCACTAACTCCTACAATGAGCAGTTCTTC
CSASRGPTNSYNEQFF
>15|NA|NA|TRBV7-6|TRBJ2-6
TGTGCCAGCAGCTTAGGCAGCGCTGGGGCCAACGTCCTGACTTTC
CASSLGSAGANVLTF
>18|NA|NA|TRBV29-1|TRBJ2-1
TGCAGCGTTGAAGGGTATTACAGGGCCCCCCTTTCCTACAATGAGCAGTTCTTC
CSVEGYYRAPLSYNEQFF
>16|NA|TRBD2|TRBV11-2|TRBJ2-5
TGTGCCAGCAGCTTAGCCCCGACTAGCGGGAGGGAGACCCAGTACTTC
CASSLAPTSGRETQYF
>15|NA|NA|TRBV6-5|TRBJ2-3
TGTGCCAGCAGCCCCAAGGGACGGACACCAGATACGCAGTATTTT
CASSPKGRTPDTQYF
>13|NA|NA|TRBV18|TRBJ2-1
TGTGCCAGCTCCCCGCCGGGAATCAATGAGCAGTTCTTC
CASSPPGINEQFF
>16|once|TRBD2|TRBV27|TRBJ2-1
TGTGCCAGCAGTTTGACTAGCGAGAGCTCCTACAATGAGCAGTTCTTC
CASSLTSESSYNEQFF
>15|NA|TRBD1|TRBV5-4|TRBJ1-1
TGTGCCAGCAGCTATAGGGGACAGGGTTGGACTGAAGCTTTCTTT
CASSYRGQGWTEAFF
>14|NA|NA|TRBV6-5|TRBJ2-3
TGTGCCAGCAGACGGGGGGCCCACACAGATACGCAGTATTTT
CASRRGAHTDTQYF
>15|NA|NA|TRBV30|TRBJ2-5
TGTGCCTGGAGTGTAAAGACAGGCCTCGGGGAGACCCAGTACTTC
CAWSVKTGLGETQYF
>14|NA|NA|TRBV6-5|TRBJ1-4
TGTGCCAGCAGCAGGGACGGGTTTGAGGAAAAACTGTTTTTT
CASSRDGFEEKLFF
>16|NA|NA|TRBV9|TRBJ1-3
TGTGCCAGCAGCGCGCCCCCCGGGGGGGCGGGAAACACCATATATTTT
CASSAPPGGAGNTIYF